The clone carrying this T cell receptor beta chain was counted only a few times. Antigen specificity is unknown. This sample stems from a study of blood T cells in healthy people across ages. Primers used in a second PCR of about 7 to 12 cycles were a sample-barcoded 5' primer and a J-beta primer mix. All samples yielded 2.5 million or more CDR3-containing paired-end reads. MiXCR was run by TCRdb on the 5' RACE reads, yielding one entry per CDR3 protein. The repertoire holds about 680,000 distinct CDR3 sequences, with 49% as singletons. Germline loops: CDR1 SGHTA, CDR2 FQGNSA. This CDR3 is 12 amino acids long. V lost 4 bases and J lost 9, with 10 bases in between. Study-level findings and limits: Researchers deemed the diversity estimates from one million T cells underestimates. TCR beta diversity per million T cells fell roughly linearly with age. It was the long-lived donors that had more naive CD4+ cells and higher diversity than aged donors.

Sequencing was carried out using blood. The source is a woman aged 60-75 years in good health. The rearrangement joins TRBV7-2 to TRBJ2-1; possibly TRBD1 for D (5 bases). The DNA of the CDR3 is TGTGCCAGCAGCTCAACCCAGGGTGAGCAGTTCTTC. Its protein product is CASSSTQGEQFF.